One sample yielded the 15 T cell receptor beta chains listed below, sequenced in a study of radiation and T cells in renal cell carcinoma. Time point here: baseline pretreatment blood. Noted treatment: 15 Gy SBRT to primary tumor, nephrectomy 4 weeks later. Clones were read by immunoSEQ multiplex PCR, and TCRdb kept only the in-frame ones, dropping some. The sample consists of approximately 150,000 clones, approximately 82% of them appearing once. This specimen was blood, taken from a patient whose treatment included radiotherapy and nephrectomy. These receptors were obtained from a woman aged 50 to 60 with renal cell carcinoma.

CDR3: CASSPSGTGSYEQYF. In DNA form, the CDR3 reads TGTGCCAGCAGTCCCTCCGGGACAGGGAGCTACGAGCAGTACTTC. The V gene is TRBV6-6, the J gene TRBJ2-7, with 9 positions matching TRBD1. Germline V gene sequence: CDR1 MNHNY, CDR2 SVGAGI (reference sequence). Losses at the gene ends were 5 bases for V and 3 bases for J; bases not matched to a gene: 8. The CDR3 sequence is 15 residues long.

J is TRBJ1-2 and V is TRBV6-6; 7 bases line up with TRBD1. The junction had 9 bases not matched to a gene; V was cut back by 9 bases and J by 5 bases. The CDR3 covers 13 residues. From germline, CDR1 is MNHNY and CDR2 SVGAGI (reference sequence). The CDR3 spells CASEEGQDYGYTF. CDR3 DNA: TGTGCCAGTGAAGAAGGACAGGATTATGGCTACACCTTC.

This clone was picked up one time. The chain combines TRBV11-1 with TRBJ2-7, with D perhaps matching TRBD2 (6 bases). The CDR3 spans 14 residues. V was cut by 0 bases and J by 3 bases, with 9 bases left in between. Germline-derived CDR1 and CDR2 are SGHAT and FQDESV (reference sequence). The CDR3 bases are TGTGCCAGCAGCTTAGCAAGGGGAGGCTACGAGCAGTACTTC. Its translation is CASSLARGGYEQYF.

This chain joins TRBV7-3 and TRBJ1-5, with a tentative D call TRBD1 (5 bases). CDR3 length: 13 amino acids. Trimming took 2 bases from V and 5 from J, leaving 7 bases between them. Germline CDR1 SGHTA, CDR2 FQGTGA. The CDR3 is CASSLDRDQPQHF. In nucleotides, the CDR3 is TGTGCCAGCAGCTTAGACAGAGATCAGCCCCAGCATTTT. Supplemented by reference TRBV7-3 and TRBJ1-5, the full variable domain reads GAGVSQTPSNKVTEKGKYVELRCDPISGHTALYWYRQSLGQGPEFLIYFQGTGAADDSGLPNDRFFAVRPEGSVSTLKIQRTERGDSAVYLCASSLDRDQPQHFGDGTRLSIL.

The J gene is TRBJ1-4, the V gene TRBV5-4; weak D call: TRBD1 (6 bases). The CDR3 spans 15 residues. From germline, CDR1 is SGHNT and CDR2 YYREEE (reference sequence). Between the trimmed V and J ends, which lost 5 bases and 1 base, there was a span of 12 bases. Here the CDR3 DNA reads TGTGCCAGCAGTCAAACCAGGGGAACTAATGAAAAACTGTTTTTT. Translated, it gives CASSQTRGTNEKLFF. Filled out from reference TRBV5-4 and TRBJ1-4, the complete variable domain reads ETGVTQSPTHLIKTRGQQVTLRCSSQSGHNTVSWYQQALGQGPQFIFQYYREEENGRGNFPPRFSGLQFPNYSSELNVNALELDDSALYLCASSQTRGTNEKLFFGSGTQLSVL.

The chain is built from TRBV30 and TRBJ1-2, with TRBD1 as a possible D gene (5 bases). CDR1 is GTSNPN, CDR2 SVGIG, per germline (reference sequence). There are 13 residues in the CDR3. V was pared by 1 base and J by 4 bases, with 10 bases between. The CDR3 DNA reads as TGTGCCTGGAGTGAGCCGGGGGGCTATGGCTACACCTTC. It yields the protein CAWSEPGGYGYTF.

This clone showed up just once. This chain uses TRBV2 with TRBJ1-4; D is unresolved. The CDR3 loop spans 11 amino acids. CDR1 and CDR2 (germline): SNHLY, FYNNEI. V was shortened by 5 bases and J by 7 bases, with 5 bases between the two germline ends. The CDR3 loop reads CASSRIEKLFF. The CDR3 DNA reads TGTGCCAGCAGTCGTATTGAAAAACTGTTTTTT.

The chain couples TRBV7-9 to TRBJ2-2; D possibly corresponds to TRBD2 (5 bases). Trimming removed 0 bases at V and 6 bases at J, with 11 bases between. The CDR3 runs to 15 residues. Germline lookup yields CDR1 SEHNR and CDR2 FQNEAQ (reference sequence). The CDR3, as DNA: TGTGCCAGCAGCTTAGCCGGGAACAGCGCCGGGGAGCTGTTTTTT. It specifies CASSLAGNSAGELFF.

V is TRBV7-2 and J is TRBJ2-3; D is perhaps TRBD2 (6 bases). Germline CDR1 is SGHTA and CDR2 is FQGNSA. Trimming took 5 bases from V and 4 from J, leaving 13 bases between them. The length of the CDR3 is 14 residues. CDR3 DNA sequence: TGTGCCAGCAGCCCCCAGCGGGCATCAGATACGCAGTATTTT. Translating it yields CASSPQRASDTQYF.

The rearrangement uses TRBV6-4 and TRBJ1-2; TRBD1 matches 9 bases. Germline V CDR1 and CDR2: MRHNA, SNTAGT. Unmatched junction bases numbered 9, after V lost 6 bases and J lost 4 bases. This CDR3 is 15 amino acids long. DNA for the CDR3: TGTGCCAGCAGGGAAAGGACAGGGGAGGTCTATGGCTACACCTTC. It translates to CASRERTGEVYGYTF.

This clone appeared many times. This sequence joins TRBV6-4 and TRBJ2-3; 11 bases agree with TRBD1. V lost 3 bases, J lost 6 bases, and 2 bases stayed unmatched. Germline V gene sequence: CDR1 MRHNA, CDR2 SNTAGT. This CDR3 comprises 14 residues. The CDR3 sequence: CASSDGQGADTQYF. CDR3 DNA: TGTGCCAGCAGTGATGGACAGGGGGCCGATACGCAGTATTTT.

The chain joins TRBV10-2 to TRBJ2-7; tentative D call: TRBD1 (6 bases). CDR1 and CDR2 from the germline V gene are WSHSY and SAAADI. V lost 8 bases, J lost 2 bases, and 16 bases lay in between. CDR3 length: 14 residues. CDR3 sequence (DNA): TGCGCCAGCTCTAGAGAAAGGACAGCCTACGAGCAGTACTTC. Translation: CASSRERTAYEQYF.

This chain joins TRBV4-2 and TRBJ1-1; D is unresolved. CDR1 and CDR2 (germline): LGHNA, YNFKEQ. Trimming stripped 0 bases from V and 10 bases from J, with 9 bases between. This CDR3 has 12 amino acids. Written as DNA, the CDR3 is TGTGCCAGCAGCCAAGATGAGAAGGGAGCTTTCTTT. This codes for CASSQDEKGAFF.

V and J are TRBV4-3 and TRBJ1-4, with 9 bases matching TRBD1. This CDR3 has 16 amino acids. Trimming removed 4 bases from V and 4 bases from J; junction bases left unmatched: 7. The V gene's germline CDR1 is LGHNA and CDR2 YSLEER. CDR3 sequence reads: CASSRGLTGGNEKLFF. CDR3 DNA sequence: TGCGCCAGCAGCCGGGGACTGACAGGGGGTAATGAAAAACTGTTTTTT.

V and J are TRBV5-1 and TRBJ1-4; 7 nucleotides align to TRBD1. V lost 0 bases and J lost 1; bases outside the gene matches: 3. CDR3 length: 16 amino acids. Germline values: CDR1 SGHRS, CDR2 YFSETQ. This CDR3 reads CASSLEGGVTNEKLFF. In DNA form, the CDR3 reads TGCGCCAGCAGCTTGGAAGGGGGCGTAACTAATGAAAAACTGTTTTTT.